This T cell receptor (beta chain) is from a study of blood T cell repertoires in COVID-19. Study background: There were acute and convalescent COVID-19 samples, and they came from the United States, Italy and Spain. Sources were T cells, B-cell-depleted T cells, or PBMCs; the material itself was cDNA or gDNA.

Germline V gene sequence: CDR1 SGDLS, CDR2 YYNGEE. The CDR3 runs 15 residues. Trimming removed 0 bases at V and 8 bases at J, with 14 bases between. This clone was found once. Source study methods: It was from reference gene primer amplification that nucleated cell counts were estimated. This table comes from immunoSEQ multiplex PCR, and its TCRdb copy is limited to in-frame clones, with some not included. V and J calls and clone size are those listed in that table; D and trimming were worked out from the DNA. The sample lists 100,000 to 120,000 clones, just over 75% occurring once. Sequencing was performed on peripheral blood. The chain uses TRBV9 and TRBJ1-4; D not certain. The sequence came from a woman aged 80 or over with acute or convalescent COVID-19. CDR3 in amino acids: CASSVAFGYGEKLFF. DNA for the CDR3: TGTGCCAGCAGCGTAGCTTTTGGGTACGGGGAAAAACTGTTTTTT.